This T cell receptor beta chain is drawn from a study of T cell repertoires in cytomegalovirus infection. Study-wide context: Newly reported HLA-C-restricted and thoroughly characterized HLA-B-restricted CMV epitopes were employed. It was the public TCR beta signatures that indicated both CMV infection and matching HLA type. Overall study results and limits: Predominance within the ex vivo response was attributable to HLA-C-restricted CMV-specific TCR beta clonotypes.

Germline loops: CDR1 MNHEY, CDR2 SVGEGT. This CDR3 has 17 amino acids. The V and J ends lost 0 bases and 3 bases, in that order; junction bases with no gene match: 7. In TCRdb, the reads were re-called with MiXCR into one record per CDR3 protein. The table has 800,000 to 950,000 distinct CDR3 sequences, about 31% seen once. This clonotype was detected only a few times. Its antigen remains unknown. The sample in question was cultured CD8+ T cells from PBMCs, obtained from culture after CMV antigen stimulation. This clonotype originated in a human donor in good health (CMV status not recorded). Some clones in this sample may be carry-over from other donors' samples. The J gene is TRBJ2-1, the V gene TRBV6-2 or TRBV6-3; 8 nucleotides agree with TRBD1. CDR3: CASSYSKDRGYYNEQFF. For the CDR3, the DNA is TGTGCCAGCAGTTACTCGAAAGACAGGGGATACTACAATGAGCAGTTCTTC.